This TCR beta chain was sequenced in a study of blood T cell repertoires in COVID-19. Study in general: COVID-19 samples, acute and convalescent, were from the United States, Italy and Spain. The cDNA or gDNA used as material had been derived from T cells, B-cell-depleted T cells, or PBMCs.

The CDR3 loop spans 14 amino acids. Per germline, CDR1 KGHDR and CDR2 SFDVKD. V lost 5 bases and J lost 7; bases outside the gene matches: 3. Original analysis: Researchers report that nucleated cell counts were estimated from reference gene primer amplification. The data were produced by immunoSEQ multiplex PCR, yet TCRdb's version contains in-frame clones alone and is incomplete. The V and J calls and clone size were taken over from that table, and D and trimming were inferred from the DNA. This table holds 100,000 to 150,000 clones, about 83% found once. A single count supports this clone. Sequencing was performed on peripheral blood. The clonotype originates from a man between 40 and 49 years old with active or convalescent COVID-19. The chain couples TRBV24-1 to TRBJ2-3, with 12 bases fitting TRBD2. The CDR3 region is CATSASGGANTQYF. The DNA of the CDR3 is TGTGCCACCAGTGCTAGCGGGGGGGCAAATACGCAGTATTTT.